The present T cell receptor beta chain was sequenced within a study of somatic mutations in cytotoxic T cells in rheumatoid arthritis. V lost 3 bases and J lost 0, with 12 bases in between. CDR3 size: 16 residues. Germline assignment: CDR1 LNHDA and CDR2 SQIVND (reference sequence). Profiling relied on immunoSEQ multiplex PCR, and the TCRdb table lists in-frame clones only, not all of them. The data show about 25,000 clones, roughly 69% seen once. This clone is a singleton in its sample. V and J are TRBV19 and TRBJ2-4; unclear D gene. This receptor was obtained from a woman between 18 and 29 years old in good health. The sequencing input was CD8+ T cells sorted from blood. CDR3 region: CASSIGTVGAKNIQYF. In DNA, the CDR3 is TGTGCCAGTAGTATCGGTACTGTGGGAGCCAAAAACATTCAGTACTTC.